The rows below give T cell receptor beta chains drawn from one sample of a study of blood T cells in healthy people across ages. TCRdb processed the 5' RACE reads anew with MiXCR; each CDR3 protein has one entry. The sample shows some 1.5 million distinct CDR3 sequences, roughly 27% of them seen only once. Sequenced: blood. The receptors derive from a woman in her thirties in good health. Both conserved end residues are part of each CDR3. A D gene is named only where the DNA matches it firmly. Not every row has a clone size; where given, it reads once, few, many or a size class.

j_call,d_call,v_call,clone_size,cdr3_nt,cdr3_aa
TRBJ2-7,NA,TRBV7-8,NA,TGTGCCAGCAGCTTACAGGCTTCGTGGGACCGCAACCCAACCCACGAGCAGTACTTC,CASSLQASWDRNPTHEQYF
TRBJ1-2,NA,TRBV2,NA,TGTGCCAGCAGTGAGTGGGCCGGGGGCCAGGGATATGGCTACACCTTC,CASSEWAGGQGYGYTF
TRBJ2-3,TRBD2,TRBV3-1,NA,TGTGCCAGCAGCCAAGAGGACAGACTAGCGGGGCGCAGGGATACGCAGTATTTT,CASSQEDRLAGRRDTQYF
TRBJ2-7,NA,TRBV9,few,TGTGCCAGCAGCGCAGGGGGGCTGGGCGAGCAGTACTTC,CASSAGGLGEQYF
TRBJ2-1,NA,TRBV5-1,many,TGCGCCAGCAGCTTGGGACTCCCCTACAATGAGCAGTTCTTC,CASSLGLPYNEQFF
TRBJ2-7,NA,TRBV28,many,TGTGCCAGCAGGGCGCGGGACGGGAGTTCCTACGAGCAGTACTTC,CASRARDGSSYEQYF
TRBJ2-7,NA,TRBV30,NA,TGTGCCTGGAGTAAGGGTGTTCCCTACGAGCAGTACTTC,CAWSKGVPYEQYF
TRBJ1-5,TRBD1,TRBV6-1,NA,TGTGCCACAGGTCGACAGGGAAATCAGCCCCAGCGTTTT,CATGRQGNQPQRF
TRBJ1-5,TRBD1,TRBV2,few,TGTGCCAGCGGGAGGGACAGGGATAAGCCCCAGCATTTT,CASGRDRDKPQHF
TRBJ2-7,TRBD1,TRBV29-1,NA,TGCAGCGGCGGGGACAGGGCGGCCTACGAGCAGTACTTC,CSGGDRAAYEQYF
TRBJ1-5,NA,TRBV7-9,once,TGTGCCAGCAGCATATCGATTGGTCAAAATAGCAATCAGCCCCAGCATTTT,CASSISIGQNSNQPQHF
TRBJ2-7,NA,TRBV30,many,TGTGCCTGGAGTGCCCAAGGGGAAGAGCAGTACTTC,CAWSAQGEEQYF
TRBJ2-7,NA,TRBV4-3,few,TGCGCCAGCAGCCAAGATCTTTCGGCGGGGTCTTTATACGAGCAGTACTTC,CASSQDLSAGSLYEQYF
TRBJ2-3,NA,TRBV7-9,few,TGTGCCAGCAGCTACGCAGGGGTGGATACGCAGTATTTT,CASSYAGVDTQYF
TRBJ2-7,NA,TRBV18,NA,TGTGCCAGCTCACGCCCCTTGTCTGACCGCTCCGAGCAGTACTTC,CASSRPLSDRSEQYF
TRBJ1-1,TRBD1,TRBV15,NA,TGTGCCACCAGCAGAGTGGCAGGGGGCTTCACTGAAGCTTGCTTT,CATSRVAGGFTEACF
TRBJ1-1,TRBD1,TRBV5-1,NA,TGCGCCAGCAGCACCTTCGACAGGGGGGGCACTGAAGCTTTCTTT,CASSTFDRGGTEAFF
TRBJ2-1,TRBD1,TRBV18,few,TGTGCCAGCTCACCACCCTCTGGACAGGGGGCGCGCAATGAGCAGTTCTTC,CASSPPSGQGARNEQFF
TRBJ2-2,NA,TRBV18,NA,TGTGCCAGCTCACCCGTGTCTCCCCCCGGGGAGCTGTTTTTT,CASSPVSPPGELFF
TRBJ2-1,TRBD2,TRBV5-1,few,TGCGCCAGCAGCTTAATAGCGGGAACTCCCTACGAGCAGTTCTTC,CASSLIAGTPYEQFF
TRBJ1-6,TRBD1,TRBV25-1,NA,TGTGCCAGCAGTGAAAGACAGGGATTGAATTCACCCCTCCACTTT,CASSERQGLNSPLHF
TRBJ1-4,NA,TRBV29-1,many,TGCAGCGTGCTACGAGGGAGTGCGCCGTGGAAACTGTTTTTT,CSVLRGSAPWKLFF
TRBJ2-5,NA,TRBV27,few,TGTGCCAGCAGTTCACGATTTGGGGAGACCCAGTACTTC,CASSSRFGETQYF
TRBJ1-3,NA,TRBV12-3/TRBV12-4,NA,TGTGCCAGCAGTATTTTGTATACTGGAAACACCACATATTTT,CASSILYTGNTTYF
TRBJ2-3,NA,TRBV5-6,NA,TGTGCCAGCAGCGCCCGATCGGGGACAGATACGCAGTATTTT,CASSARSGTDTQYF
TRBJ2-7,TRBD1,TRBV12-3/TRBV12-4,many,TGTGCCAGCAGGGGACAGCCGACCTACGAGCAGTACTTC,CASRGQPTYEQYF
TRBJ2-7,TRBD1,TRBV20-1,many,TGCAGTGCTGCACAGGGGAGTGCTCACGAGCAGTACTTC,CSAAQGSAHEQYF
TRBJ2-3,TRBD2,TRBV5-1,few,TGCGCCAGCAGAAAGGGAAGCGGGGACTACACAGATACGCAGTATTTT,CASRKGSGDYTDTQYF
TRBJ2-5,NA,TRBV15,few,TGTGCCACCAGCAGAGATGACCTCGGTATTCCCCCAGAGACCCAGTACTTC,CATSRDDLGIPPETQYF
TRBJ2-7,NA,TRBV11-2,few,TGTGCCAGCAGCTCGAGGTTGGCGGAAGCCCCCTACGAGCAGTACTTC,CASSSRLAEAPYEQYF
TRBJ1-2,NA,TRBV7-9,NA,TGTGCCAGCAATCAGGGCGATGGCTACACCTTC,CASNQGDGYTF
TRBJ2-3,NA,TRBV6-1,NA,TGTGCCAGCAATGAGGGTACACAAACGCAGTATTTT,CASNEGTQTQYF
TRBJ2-1,NA,TRBV12-3/TRBV12-4,NA,TGTGCCAGCAGTTCGACCGTTTTGCAGGGAGTTGGCGATGAGCAGTTCTTC,CASSSTVLQGVGDEQFF
TRBJ2-1,TRBD2,TRBV7-9,few,TGTGCCGCGGGAGTATACAATGAGCAGTTCTTC,CAAGVYNEQFF
TRBJ2-5,NA,TRBV20-1,NA,TGCAGTGCTAGAGTGCGTGGGACCCAGTACTTC,CSARVRGTQYF
TRBJ2-5,TRBD1,TRBV12-3/TRBV12-4,NA,TGTGCCAGCAGTGCCACGACAGGGGCGTCAGAGACCCAGTACTTC,CASSATTGASETQYF
TRBJ1-6,NA,TRBV12-3/TRBV12-4,NA,TGTGCCAGCAGCGAGAGGACTTCCTATAATTCACCCCTCCACTTT,CASSERTSYNSPLHF
TRBJ2-6,NA,TRBV7-2,few,TGTGCCAGCAGCTTAGTAGAGGGGGGCACAGGGGCCAACGTCCTGACTTTC,CASSLVEGGTGANVLTF
TRBJ1-1,NA,TRBV4-1,few,TGCGCCAGCAGCCCGGGGGTCATACGGCAAGGGAGAGCTTTCTTT,CASSPGVIRQGRAFF
TRBJ2-3,TRBD2,TRBV7-9,NA,TGTGCCAGCAGCCCAGGACTAGCGGGAGTTCGTGATACGCAGTATTTT,CASSPGLAGVRDTQYF
TRBJ2-1,NA,TRBV20-1,NA,TGCAGTGTTTTGTACAATGAGCAGTTCTTC,CSVLYNEQFF
TRBJ2-7,NA,TRBV6-5,few,TGTGCCAGCAGCCGAACCACTAGTCGTACCGCCTACGAGCAGTACTTC,CASSRTTSRTAYEQYF
TRBJ2-5,TRBD2,TRBV20-1,NA,TGCAGTGCGAGCGGGGCATACTCCAGCGATGAGCAGTACTTC,CSASGAYSSDEQYF
TRBJ2-3,NA,TRBV12-3/TRBV12-4,many,TGTGCCAGCAGTTTTCCCCGACCAGATACGCAGTATTTT,CASSFPRPDTQYF
TRBJ2-1,NA,TRBV10-3,few,TGTGCCATCAGATCCGGGGTGGGTGTGAATGAGCAGTTCTTC,CAIRSGVGVNEQFF
TRBJ2-3,TRBD1,TRBV29-1,NA,TGCAGCGTTGATCGAATGGACAGGAGCACAGATACGCAGTATTTT,CSVDRMDRSTDTQYF
TRBJ1-1,NA,TRBV7-2,NA,TGTTCCAGCAGCTTACAGTTGGTGGGGAACACTGAAGCTTTCTTT,CSSSLQLVGNTEAFF
TRBJ2-1,TRBD2,TRBV24-1,few,TGTGCCACCAGTGGAGCGGGAGGGAATGAGCAGTTCTTC,CATSGAGGNEQFF
TRBJ2-1,TRBD2,TRBV12-3/TRBV12-4,once,TGTGCCAGCAGACCAAATTCGGGGGGGTACAATGAGCAGTTCTTC,CASRPNSGGYNEQFF
TRBJ2-1,TRBD2,TRBV12-3/TRBV12-4,NA,TGTGCCAGCAGTCCGACTAGCGGGGTAAGCAATGGGCAGTTCTTC,CASSPTSGVSNGQFF
TRBJ1-2,NA,TRBV4-1,many,TGCGCCAGCAGCCAAGAGAAGACAGGAGTTGGTTATGGCTACACCTTC,CASSQEKTGVGYGYTF
TRBJ2-5,NA,TRBV2,few,TGTGCCAGCAGTGAAGACACTGAGACCCAGTACTTC,CASSEDTETQYF
TRBJ2-7,NA,TRBV7-2,NA,TGTGCCAGCAGCGTAAACAGGGCCCCAACCTACGAGCAGTACTTC,CASSVNRAPTYEQYF
TRBJ1-2,NA,TRBV29-1,NA,TGCAGCGTTGTTCAGGGCGGTAACTATGGCTACACCTTC,CSVVQGGNYGYTF
TRBJ2-7,TRBD2,TRBV7-2,few,TGTGCCAGCAGTTCAGCGCTCGCAGCGGGGGGCTTGAGGCACGAGCAGTACTTC,CASSSALAAGGLRHEQYF